Listed below are T cell receptor beta chains from one sample, sequenced in a study of T-cell memory formation after mild COVID-19. TCRdb re-derived calls from the 5' RACE reads in MiXCR, one entry per CDR3 protein. The repertoire consists of about 29,000 distinct CDR3 sequences, with roughly 12% occurring once and the leading ten covering about 16%. Sample: PBMCs or a T cell subset sorted from them (not recorded which). These receptors were obtained from an adult woman who had mild COVID-19 (a few samples of this study predate the infection). Cell type and time point are not known. CDR3s include the opening cysteine and the closing phenylalanine or tryptophan. D genes are given only for firm matches. Clone size is stated in some rows and not others, as once, few, many or a class when expanded.

abundance | j_gene | v_gene | d_gene | CDR3nt | CDR3aa
many | TRBJ1-5 | TRBV19 | . | TGTGCCAGTAGTACCCGAGGGTTTCGGGATCAGCCCCAGCATTTT | CASSTRGFRDQPQHF
many | TRBJ2-1 | TRBV7-9 | . | TGTGCCAGCAGCCTAGGGGTTAGGGGGGATGAGCAGTTCTTC | CASSLGVRGDEQFF
few | TRBJ2-7 | TRBV12-3/TRBV12-4 | TRBD1 | TGTGCCAGCAGTTTAGGGGGGGACAGGGCCCGTCGGCAGTACTTC | CASSLGGDRARRQYF
many | TRBJ2-7 | TRBV19 | TRBD2 | TGTGCCAGTCGGACTAGCGGGTCCTACGAGCAGTACTTC | CASRTSGSYEQYF
many | TRBJ2-7 | TRBV20-1 | . | TGCAGTGCTACTATCACGGGGTTCCCCTACGAGCAGTACTTC | CSATITGFPYEQYF
many | TRBJ2-2 | TRBV11-2 | TRBD2 | TGTGCCAGCAGCTTGGGCGGGGGGGCCACCGGGGAGCTGTTTTTT | CASSLGGGATGELFF
many | TRBJ1-4 | TRBV9 | . | TGTGCCAGCAGCGTAGACGAAACTAATGAAAAACTGTTTTTT | CASSVDETNEKLFF
many | TRBJ2-5 | TRBV7-6 | TRBD2 | TGTGCCAGCAGCTTAGTCGGATGGGGGGGAGGAGAGACCCAGTACTTC | CASSLVGWGGGETQYF
many | TRBJ1-4 | TRBV4-2 | . | TGTGCCAGCAGCCGAGAAGTCCAGCCATTGGCTGAAAAACTGTTTTTT | CASSREVQPLAEKLFF
medium-sized | TRBJ1-5 | TRBV7-2 | TRBD1 | TGTGCCAGCAGCTTAGAGACAGGGACGGGCCAGCCCCAGCATTTT | CASSLETGTGQPQHF
many | TRBJ2-3 | TRBV5-1 | TRBD2 | TGCGCCAGCAGCTTGGCTGCTCTAGCGGGAGTAGATACGCAGTATTTT | CASSLAALAGVDTQYF
many | TRBJ1-5 | TRBV5-5 | . | TGTGCCAGCAGCTTGACTGGGGGGGCGGGCAATCAGCCCCAGCATTTT | CASSLTGGAGNQPQHF
. | TRBJ2-3 | TRBV9 | . | TGTGCCAGCAGCGTTCACCCTAGCGGCACAGATACGCAGTATTTT | CASSVHPSGTDTQYF
many | TRBJ2-1 | TRBV11-2 | TRBD2 | TGTGCCAGCAGCACCATAGCGGGAGGTGAGCAGTTCTTC | CASSTIAGGEQFF
many | TRBJ2-3 | TRBV14 | . | TGTGCCAGCAGCCAAGAGTGGGGGCAAGGAGATACGCAGTATTTT | CASSQEWGQGDTQYF
many | TRBJ2-1 | TRBV20-1 | TRBD2 | TGCAGTGCTAGAGATGGGAGGGGAGTTGCGGAGCAGTTCTTC | CSARDGRGVAEQFF
many | TRBJ2-7 | TRBV20-1 | . | TGCAGTGCCCAAGGGGGGTTGGGCTCCTACGAGCAGTACTTC | CSAQGGLGSYEQYF
many | TRBJ1-2 | TRBV29-1 | . | TGCAGCGTTGAAGATCTCAGATCGGATTTCTATGGCTACACCTTC | CSVEDLRSDFYGYTF
many | TRBJ1-1 | TRBV20-1 | . | TGCAGTGCTAGAGACTGGTCGGGACCTACTGAAGCTTTCTTT | CSARDWSGPTEAFF
many | TRBJ2-3 | TRBV7-2 | TRBD2 | TGTGCCAGCAGCTTAGCCCCGATCGGACTAGCGGCTAGCACAGATACGCAGTATTTT | CASSLAPIGLAASTDTQYF
many | TRBJ1-6 | TRBV6-6 | . | TGTGCCAGCAGTTACCTTAATTCACCCCTCCACTTT | CASSYLNSPLHF
many | TRBJ2-1 | TRBV6-5 | TRBD2 | TGTGCCAGCAGTCAGCGGGGGGCCTTGCTTTACAATGAGCAGTTCTTC | CASSQRGALLYNEQFF
many | TRBJ2-5 | TRBV9 | TRBD1 | TGTGCCAGCAGCGGACAGGGGGCGGTTCGGGAGACCCAGTACTTC | CASSGQGAVRETQYF
many | TRBJ2-2 | TRBV19 | . | TGTGCCAGTAGTATGGGGGGGGAGCTGTTTTTT | CASSMGGELFF
many | TRBJ1-6 | TRBV4-1 | TRBD1 | TGCGCCAGCAGCCCCACCACCCAGGGACAGGGGAGGGGACCCCTCCACTTT | CASSPTTQGQGRGPLHF
many | TRBJ2-3 | TRBV4-3 | TRBD1 | TGCGCCAGCAGCCAGAAGGACAGGGAAGGCCCAGATACGCAGTATTTT | CASSQKDREGPDTQYF
few | TRBJ1-2 | TRBV7-2 | . | TGTGCCAGCAGCTGGGTAGGGTCGGAAAACTATGGCTACACCTTC | CASSWVGSENYGYTF
few | TRBJ2-7 | TRBV9 | TRBD2 | TGTGCCAGCAGCGTAGCGGTAGTAGGACTAGCCGAGCAGTACTTC | CASSVAVVGLAEQYF